This T cell receptor beta chain was obtained from a study of neurological immune-mediated disorders. Overall study results and limits: The greatest TCR clonal expansion occurred in HTLV-1-associated myelopathy and the least in multiple sclerosis, which fell below healthy controls.

Specified time point: longitudinal time-point 3. Where libraries were unsorted, they were derived from 2 million PBMCs stored at -80 degrees C. Many counts were recorded for this clonotype. Its antigen is as yet unknown. A 10-nucleotide random UMI tagged transcripts in template-switch 5'RACE cDNA synthesis. Over 200 million TCR-beta sequences, together covering 15-18 subjects, were produced by every individual sequencing run that was carried out. Using its own MiXCR run on the 5' RACE reads, TCRdb lists one record per CDR3 protein. The sample consists of around 97,000 distinct CDR3 sequences, more than 10% of them appearing once. The receptor's source is a female donor with HTLV-1-associated myelopathy (HAM/TSP). Sequenced sample: PBMCs.

The CDR3 here is CASSLGARNNQPQHF. The CDR3 region has the DNA TGTGCCAGCAGTTTGGGGGCTCGGAACAATCAGCCCCAGCATTTT. The V gene is TRBV12-3 or TRBV12-4, the J gene TRBJ1-5, with TRBD1 as a possible D gene (6 bases). The CDR3 length is 15 residues. With 3 bases removed from V and 3 bases from J, the gap between germline ends came to 12 bases.